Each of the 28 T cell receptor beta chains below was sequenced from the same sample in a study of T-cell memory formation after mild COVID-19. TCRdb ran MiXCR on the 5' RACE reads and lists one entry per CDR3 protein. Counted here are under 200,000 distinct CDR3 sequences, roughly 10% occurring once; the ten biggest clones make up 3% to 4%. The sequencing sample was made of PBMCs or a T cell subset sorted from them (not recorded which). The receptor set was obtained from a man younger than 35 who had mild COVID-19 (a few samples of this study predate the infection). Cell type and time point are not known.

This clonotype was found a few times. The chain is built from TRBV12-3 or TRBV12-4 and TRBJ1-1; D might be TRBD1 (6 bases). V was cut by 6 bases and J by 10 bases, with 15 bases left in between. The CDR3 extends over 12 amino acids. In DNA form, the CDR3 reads TGTGCCAGCAGCCGAAGGGGGGCAGGAGCTTTCTTT. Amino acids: CASSRRGAGAFF.

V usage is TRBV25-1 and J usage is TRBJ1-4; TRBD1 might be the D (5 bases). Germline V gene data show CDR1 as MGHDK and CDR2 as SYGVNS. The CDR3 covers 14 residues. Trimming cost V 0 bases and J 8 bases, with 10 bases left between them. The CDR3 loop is CASSEYGDGEKLFF. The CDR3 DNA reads TGTGCCAGCAGTGAATATGGGGACGGAGAAAAACTGTTTTTT. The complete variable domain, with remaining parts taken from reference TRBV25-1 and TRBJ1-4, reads EADIYQTPRYLVIGTGKKITLECSQTMGHDKMYWYQQDPGMELHLIHYSYGVNSTEKGDLSSESTVSRIRTEHFPLTLESARPSHTSQYLCASSEYGDGEKLFFGSGTQLSVL.

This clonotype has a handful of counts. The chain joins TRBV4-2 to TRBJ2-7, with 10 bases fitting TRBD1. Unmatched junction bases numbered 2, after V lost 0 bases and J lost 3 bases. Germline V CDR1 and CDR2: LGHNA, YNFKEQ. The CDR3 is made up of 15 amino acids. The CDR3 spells CASSQEDRGLYEQYF. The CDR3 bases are TGTGCCAGCAGCCAAGAAGACAGGGGGCTCTACGAGCAGTACTTC.

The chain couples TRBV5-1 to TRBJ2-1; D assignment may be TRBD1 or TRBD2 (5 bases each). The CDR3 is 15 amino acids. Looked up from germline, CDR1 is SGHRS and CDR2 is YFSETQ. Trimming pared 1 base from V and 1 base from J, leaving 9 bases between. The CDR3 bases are TGCGCCAGCAGCTTGCCCAGGGAGTCCTACAATGAGCAGTTCTTC. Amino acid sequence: CASSLPRESYNEQFF.

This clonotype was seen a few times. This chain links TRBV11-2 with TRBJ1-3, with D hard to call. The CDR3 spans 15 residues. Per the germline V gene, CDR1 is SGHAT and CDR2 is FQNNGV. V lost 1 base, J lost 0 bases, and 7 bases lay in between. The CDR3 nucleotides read TGTGCCAGCAGCTTAGCGGTCCTCTCTGGAAACACCATATATTTT. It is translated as CASSLAVLSGNTIYF.

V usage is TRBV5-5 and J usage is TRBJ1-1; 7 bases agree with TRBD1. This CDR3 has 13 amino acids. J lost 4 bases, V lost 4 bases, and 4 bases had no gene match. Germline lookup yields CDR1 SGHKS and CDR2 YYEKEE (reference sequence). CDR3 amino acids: CASSPPGGTEAFF. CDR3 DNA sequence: TGTGCCAGCAGCCCCCCAGGGGGCACTGAAGCTTTCTTT. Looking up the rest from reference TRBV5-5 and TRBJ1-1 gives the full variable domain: DAGVTQSPTHLIKTRGQQVTLRCSPISGHKSVSWYQQVLGQGPQFIFQYYEKEERGRGNFPDRFSARQFPNYSSELNVNALLLGDSALYLCASSPPGGTEAFFGQGTRLTVV.

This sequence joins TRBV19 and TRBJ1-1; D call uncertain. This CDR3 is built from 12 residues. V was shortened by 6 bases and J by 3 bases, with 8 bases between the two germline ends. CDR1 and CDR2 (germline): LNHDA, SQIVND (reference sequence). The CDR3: CASSEAHTEAFF. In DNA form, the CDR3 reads TGTGCCAGTAGCGAGGCACACACTGAAGCTTTCTTT.

In DNA, the CDR3 is TGTGCCAGCAGTCCTAGCGCCTCCTACAATGAGCAGTTCTTC. As protein: CASSPSASYNEQFF. V and J are TRBV12-3 or TRBV12-4 and TRBJ2-1, with D perhaps TRBD2 (6 bases). The CDR3 consists of 14 residues. V was trimmed by 5 bases and J by 0 bases, leaving 8 bases between them.

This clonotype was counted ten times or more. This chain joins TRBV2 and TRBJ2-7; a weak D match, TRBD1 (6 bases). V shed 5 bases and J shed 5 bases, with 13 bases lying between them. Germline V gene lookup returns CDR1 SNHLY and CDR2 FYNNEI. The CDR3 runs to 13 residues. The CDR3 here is CASSLRQADEQYF. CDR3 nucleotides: TGTGCCAGCAGTCTCCGACAGGCCGACGAGCAGTACTTC.

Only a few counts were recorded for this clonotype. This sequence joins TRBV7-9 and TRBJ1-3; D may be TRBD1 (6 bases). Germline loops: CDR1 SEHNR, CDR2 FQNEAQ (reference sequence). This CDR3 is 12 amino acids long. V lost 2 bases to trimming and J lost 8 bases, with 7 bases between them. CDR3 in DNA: TGTGCCAGCAGCTTATCAGGGGACACCATATATTTT. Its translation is CASSLSGDTIYF.

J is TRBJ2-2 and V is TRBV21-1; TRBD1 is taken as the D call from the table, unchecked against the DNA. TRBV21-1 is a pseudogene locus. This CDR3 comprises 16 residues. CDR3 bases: TGTGCCAGCAGCAAAGGGGACAGGGGAAGACCCGGGGAGCTGTTTTTT. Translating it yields CASSKGDRGRPGELFF.

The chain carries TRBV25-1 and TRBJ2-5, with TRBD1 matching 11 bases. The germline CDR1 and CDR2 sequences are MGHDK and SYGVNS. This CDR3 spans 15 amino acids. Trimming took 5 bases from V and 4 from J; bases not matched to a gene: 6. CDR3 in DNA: TGTGCCAGCAGTCTTCTCGGGACAGGGGGAGAGACCCAGTACTTC. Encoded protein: CASSLLGTGGETQYF.

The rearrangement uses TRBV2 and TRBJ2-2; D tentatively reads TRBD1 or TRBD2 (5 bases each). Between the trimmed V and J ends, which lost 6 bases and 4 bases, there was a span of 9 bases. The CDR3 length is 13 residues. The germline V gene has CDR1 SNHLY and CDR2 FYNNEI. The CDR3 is CASSGTATGELFF. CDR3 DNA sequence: TGTGCCAGCAGCGGGACCGCCACCGGGGAGCTGTTTTTT.

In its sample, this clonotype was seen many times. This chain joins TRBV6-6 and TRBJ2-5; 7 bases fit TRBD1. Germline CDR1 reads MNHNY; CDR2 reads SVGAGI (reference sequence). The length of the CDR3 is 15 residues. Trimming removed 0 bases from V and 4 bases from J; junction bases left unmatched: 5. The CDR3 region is CASSYSRAGGETQYF. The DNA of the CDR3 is TGTGCCAGCAGTTACTCGAGGGCAGGGGGAGAGACCCAGTACTTC.

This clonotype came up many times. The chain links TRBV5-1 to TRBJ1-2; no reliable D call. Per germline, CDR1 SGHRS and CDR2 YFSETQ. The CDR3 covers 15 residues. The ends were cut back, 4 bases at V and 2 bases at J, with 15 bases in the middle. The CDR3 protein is CASSASGVLNYGYTF. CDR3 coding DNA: TGCGCCAGCAGCGCCAGCGGGGTACTCAACTATGGCTACACCTTC.

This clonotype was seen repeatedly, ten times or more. The DNA of the CDR3 is TGTGCCAGCAGCTTTTGGGGTAATCAGCCCCAGCATTTT. Translated, it gives CASSFWGNQPQHF. The chain is built from TRBV7-2 and TRBJ1-5; D is unclear. Germline CDR1 reads SGHTA; CDR2 reads FQGNSA. This CDR3 has 13 amino acids. The V end lost 3 bases, the J end lost 4 bases, and 7 bases lay between the germline ends.

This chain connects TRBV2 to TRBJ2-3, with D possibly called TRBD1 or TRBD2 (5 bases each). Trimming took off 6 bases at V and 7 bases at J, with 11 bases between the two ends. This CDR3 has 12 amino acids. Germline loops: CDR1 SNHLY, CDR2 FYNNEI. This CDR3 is CASSRRDHTQYF. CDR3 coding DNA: TGTGCCAGCAGCCGTAGGGACCATACGCAGTATTTT.

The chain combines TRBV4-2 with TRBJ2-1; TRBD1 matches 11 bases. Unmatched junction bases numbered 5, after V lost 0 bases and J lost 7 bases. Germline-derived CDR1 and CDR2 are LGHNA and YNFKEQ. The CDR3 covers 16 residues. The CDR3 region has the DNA TGTGCCAGCAGCCAAGAGGGGACAGGGGGTAAGAATGAGCAGTTCTTC. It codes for CASSQEGTGGKNEQFF.

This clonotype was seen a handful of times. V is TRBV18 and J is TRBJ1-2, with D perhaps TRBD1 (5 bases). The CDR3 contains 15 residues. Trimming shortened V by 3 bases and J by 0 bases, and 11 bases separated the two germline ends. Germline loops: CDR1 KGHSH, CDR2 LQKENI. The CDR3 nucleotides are TGTGCCAGCTCACCGACGCGACAGACTAACTATGGCTACACCTTC. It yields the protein CASSPTRQTNYGYTF.

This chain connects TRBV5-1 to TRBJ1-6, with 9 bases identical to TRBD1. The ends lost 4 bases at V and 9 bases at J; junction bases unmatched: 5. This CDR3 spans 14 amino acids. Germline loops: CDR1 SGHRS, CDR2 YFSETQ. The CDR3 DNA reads TGCGCCAGCAGCATGGGACAGGGAGTTTCACCCCTCCACTTT. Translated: CASSMGQGVSPLHF.

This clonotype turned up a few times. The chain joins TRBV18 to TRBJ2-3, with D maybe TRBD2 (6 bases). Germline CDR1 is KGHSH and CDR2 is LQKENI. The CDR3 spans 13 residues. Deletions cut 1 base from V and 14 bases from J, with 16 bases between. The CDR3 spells CASSPREDWTGYF. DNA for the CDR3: TGTGCCAGCTCACCACGGGAGGATTGGACGGGGTATTTT.

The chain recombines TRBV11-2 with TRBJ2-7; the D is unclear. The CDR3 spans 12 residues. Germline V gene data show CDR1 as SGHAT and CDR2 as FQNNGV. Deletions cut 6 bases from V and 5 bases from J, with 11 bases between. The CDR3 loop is CASSLTLHEQYF. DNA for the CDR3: TGTGCCAGCAGTCTCACGCTACACGAGCAGTACTTC.

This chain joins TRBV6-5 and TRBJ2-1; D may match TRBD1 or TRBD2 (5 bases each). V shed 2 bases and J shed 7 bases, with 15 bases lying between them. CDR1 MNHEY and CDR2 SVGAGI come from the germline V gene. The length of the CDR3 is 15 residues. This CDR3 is CASSYGGGSANEQFF. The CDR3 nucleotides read TGTGCCAGCAGTTACGGGGGTGGTAGCGCTAATGAGCAGTTCTTC.

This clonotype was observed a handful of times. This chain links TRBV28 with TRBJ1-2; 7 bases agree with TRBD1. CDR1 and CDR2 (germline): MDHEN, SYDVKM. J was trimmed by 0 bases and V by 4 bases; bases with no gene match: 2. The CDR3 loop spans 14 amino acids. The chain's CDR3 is CASSSGTANYGYTF. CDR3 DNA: TGTGCCAGCAGTTCCGGGACAGCTAACTATGGCTACACCTTC.

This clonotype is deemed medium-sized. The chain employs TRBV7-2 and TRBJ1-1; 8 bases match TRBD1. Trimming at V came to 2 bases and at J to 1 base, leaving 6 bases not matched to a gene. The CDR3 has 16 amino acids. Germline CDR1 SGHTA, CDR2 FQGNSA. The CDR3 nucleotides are TGTGCCAGCAGCTTAAACCCCGGGACAGGGAACACTGAAGCTTTCTTT. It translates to CASSLNPGTGNTEAFF.

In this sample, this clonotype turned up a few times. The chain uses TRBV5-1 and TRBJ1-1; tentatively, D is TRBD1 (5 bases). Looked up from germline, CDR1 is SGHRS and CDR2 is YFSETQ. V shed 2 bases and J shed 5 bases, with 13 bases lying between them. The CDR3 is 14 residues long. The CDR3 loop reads CASSLGAGETEAFF. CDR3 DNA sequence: TGCGCCAGCAGCTTAGGGGCGGGAGAAACTGAAGCTTTCTTT.

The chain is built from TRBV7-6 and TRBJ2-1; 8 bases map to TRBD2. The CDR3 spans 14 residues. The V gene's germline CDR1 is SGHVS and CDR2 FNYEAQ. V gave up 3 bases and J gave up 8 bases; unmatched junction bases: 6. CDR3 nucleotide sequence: TGTGCCAGCAGCTTGGGACTAGGCCAATATGAGCAGTTCTTC. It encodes CASSLGLGQYEQFF.

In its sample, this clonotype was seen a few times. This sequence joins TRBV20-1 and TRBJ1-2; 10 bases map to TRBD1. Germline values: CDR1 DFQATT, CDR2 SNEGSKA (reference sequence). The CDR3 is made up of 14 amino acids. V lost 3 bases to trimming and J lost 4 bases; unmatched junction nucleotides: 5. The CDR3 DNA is TGCAGTGCTAGCCCCGGGACAGGGGCCTATGGCTACACCTTC. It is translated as CSASPGTGAYGYTF.